This T cell receptor beta chain is drawn from a study of T cell repertoires in cytomegalovirus infection. For the study at large: Both CMV infection and a matching HLA type were indicated by public TCR beta signatures.

One entry per CDR3 protein results from TCRdb running MiXCR on the reads. The table shows around 110,000 distinct CDR3 sequences, with about 9.4% occurring only once. Study-level findings and limits: It was HLA-C-restricted CMV-specific TCR beta clonotypes that dominated the response ex vivo. Frequencies of public TCR beta families were cumulated, and this identified carriers of CMV plus the relevant HLA.

V lost 4 bases and J lost 10, with 10 bases in between. Per germline, CDR1 MNHEY and CDR2 SVGEGT. The CDR3 has 11 amino acids. This clonotype was observed at least ten times. The antigen remains undetermined. The chain recombines TRBV6-2 or TRBV6-3 with TRBJ1-1, with TRBD1 as a possible D gene (5 bases). Material: PBMCs, sequenced either directly or after in vitro stimulation (not recorded which). The receptor was derived from a human donor in good health (CMV status not recorded). Some clones in this sample may be carry-over from other donors' samples. CDR3 region: CASSSDSIAFF. The CDR3 region has the DNA TGTGCCAGCAGTTCCGACAGTATAGCTTTCTTT.